Listed here are 9 T cell receptor beta chains from one sample, sequenced in a study of breast tumors, draining lymph nodes, adjacent tissues. Axillary draining lymph nodes of breast cancer patients supplied the node samples. TCRdb used MiXCR to reprocess the multiplex PCR reads, holding one entry per CDR3 protein. Of fewer than 200,000 distinct CDR3 sequences in the sample, roughly 30% were seen once. Sequenced sample: axillary lymph node tissue. All receptors come from a female donor with breast cancer. Some clones in this sample may be carry-over from other donors' samples.

This clonotype was observed many times. The J gene is TRBJ1-2, the V gene TRBV18; tentatively, D is TRBD1 (5 bases). Germline CDR1 is KGHSH and CDR2 is LQKENI. This CDR3 spans 15 amino acids. Trimming stripped 4 bases from V and 0 bases from J, with 12 bases between. CDR3: CASSRQDRPNYGYTF. The CDR3 DNA is TGTGCCAGCTCACGACAAGACAGACCTAACTATGGCTACACCTTC.

The chain joins TRBV19 to TRBJ2-5; 13 nucleotides agree with TRBD2. V shed 7 bases and J 8 bases; nucleotides not matched to a gene: 7. This CDR3 is 14 amino acids long. The V gene's germline CDR1 is LNHDA and CDR2 SQIVND (reference sequence). The CDR3 DNA is TGTGCCAGTACTAAAGGACTAGCGGGGGCAACCCAGTACTTC. This gives the protein CASTKGLAGATQYF.

This chain connects TRBV27 to TRBJ1-2; D is perhaps TRBD1 (5 bases). Germline CDR1 MNHEY, CDR2 SMNVEV (reference sequence). Trimming removed 4 bases at V and 8 bases at J, with 11 bases between. This CDR3 is 12 amino acids long. The CDR3 sequence: CASSSPRGGYTF. The CDR3 DNA reads as TGTGCCAGCAGTTCCCCCCGGGGCGGCTACACCTTC.

This chain connects TRBV24-1 to TRBJ1-5; D is uncertain. Germline CDR1 reads KGHDR; CDR2 reads SFDVKD. V lost 5 bases, J lost 5 bases, and 15 bases lay in between. This CDR3 contains 15 residues. The CDR3 loop reads CATSAIPFPDQPQHF. The CDR3 DNA reads TGTGCCACCAGTGCTATCCCATTCCCGGATCAGCCCCAGCATTTT.

This clonotype was counted ten times or more. V and J are TRBV20-1 and TRBJ2-5; D not certain. Trimming shortened V by 3 bases and J by 2 bases, and 13 bases separated the two germline ends. CDR3 size: 14 residues. Per germline, CDR1 DFQATT and CDR2 SNEGSKA (reference sequence). CDR3 sequence: CSASVPMGQETQYF. CDR3 nucleotides: TGCAGTGCTAGCGTCCCAATGGGGCAAGAGACCCAGTACTTC.

The chain carries TRBV5-4 and TRBJ1-1; D is possibly TRBD1 (5 bases). CDR1 is SGHNT and CDR2 is YYREEE in the germline V gene (reference sequence). The CDR3 spans 14 residues. V was shortened by 4 bases and J by 0 bases, with 10 bases between the two germline ends. The CDR3: CASSPGYLNTEAFF. In DNA form, the CDR3 reads TGTGCCAGCAGCCCAGGGTACTTGAACACTGAAGCTTTCTTT. The entire variable domain, with the rest obtained from reference TRBV5-4 and TRBJ1-1, is as follows: ETGVTQSPTHLIKTRGQQVTLRCSSQSGHNTVSWYQQALGQGPQFIFQYYREEENGRGNFPPRFSGLQFPNYSSELNVNALELDDSALYLCASSPGYLNTEAFFGQGTRLTVV.

This clonotype was detected many times. This chain uses TRBV5-1 with TRBJ2-1; 9 bases are a match to TRBD1. The CDR3 length is 14 residues. V lost 2 bases and J lost 6; bases outside the gene matches: 3. CDR1 and CDR2 (germline): SGHRS, YFSETQ. The CDR3 here is CASSFGTGFNEQFF. For the CDR3, the DNA is TGCGCCAGCAGCTTTGGGACAGGGTTCAATGAGCAGTTCTTC.

To note about this clonotype: This may be a read error, as it is one base from a much larger clone. The V gene is TRBV12-3 or TRBV12-4, the J gene TRBJ1-4; 8 bases line up with TRBD1. Losses at the gene ends were 5 bases for V and 7 bases for J; bases not matched to a gene: 15. The CDR3 runs to 17 residues. The CDR3 nucleotides read TGTGCCAGCAGTAAAACCATAAAGGCAGGGGGCTGTGAAAAACTGTTTTTT. Its translation is CASSKTIKAGGCEKLFF.

This clonotype came up many times. The gene calls are TRBV4-2 and TRBJ2-1; 9 positions match TRBD2. Per germline, CDR1 LGHNA and CDR2 YNFKEQ. This CDR3 spans 16 amino acids. The V and J ends lost 1 base and 4 bases, in that order; junction bases with no gene match: 5. The CDR3 coding sequence is TGTGCCAGCAGCCAAGCCTTGACTAGCGGTTACAATGAGCAGTTCTTC. Protein product: CASSQALTSGYNEQFF.